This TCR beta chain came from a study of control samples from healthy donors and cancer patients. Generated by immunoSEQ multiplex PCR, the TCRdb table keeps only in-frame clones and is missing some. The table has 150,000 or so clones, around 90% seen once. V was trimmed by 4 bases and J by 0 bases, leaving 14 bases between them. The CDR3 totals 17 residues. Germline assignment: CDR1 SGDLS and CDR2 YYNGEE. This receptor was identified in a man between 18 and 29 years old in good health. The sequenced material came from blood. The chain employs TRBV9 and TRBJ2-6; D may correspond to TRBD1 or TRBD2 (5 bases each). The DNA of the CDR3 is TGTGCCAGCAGCCTTGGGACCGTCTCCTCTGGGGCCAACGTCCTGACTTTC. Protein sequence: CASSLGTVSSGANVLTF.